This T cell receptor (beta chain) appears in the sequencing data of a study of blood T cell repertoires in COVID-19. Study as a whole: PBMCs, B-cell-depleted T cells, or T cells were the source of the cDNA or gDNA that made up the material.

In the original processing: Amplification with reference gene primers provided the estimates of nucleated cell counts. The data were produced by immunoSEQ multiplex PCR, yet TCRdb's version contains in-frame clones alone and is incomplete. That table is the source of V, J and clone size, and D and trimming were worked out from the DNA. The data hold around 620,000 clones, with about nine tenths observed a single time. The length of the CDR3 is 14 residues. In germline, CDR1 is LNHNV, CDR2 YYDKDF (reference sequence). The junction had 9 bases not matched to a gene; V was cut back by 9 bases and J by 2 bases.

The sample comprised peripheral blood. The sequence came from a woman aged 18-30 years with acute or convalescent COVID-19. V gene TRBV15 combines with J gene TRBJ1-1, with 7 bases fitting TRBD1. Here the CDR3 DNA reads TGTGCCACGCGCAAAGGACAGGCTAACACTGAAGCTTTCTTT. Translation: CATRKGQANTEAFF.